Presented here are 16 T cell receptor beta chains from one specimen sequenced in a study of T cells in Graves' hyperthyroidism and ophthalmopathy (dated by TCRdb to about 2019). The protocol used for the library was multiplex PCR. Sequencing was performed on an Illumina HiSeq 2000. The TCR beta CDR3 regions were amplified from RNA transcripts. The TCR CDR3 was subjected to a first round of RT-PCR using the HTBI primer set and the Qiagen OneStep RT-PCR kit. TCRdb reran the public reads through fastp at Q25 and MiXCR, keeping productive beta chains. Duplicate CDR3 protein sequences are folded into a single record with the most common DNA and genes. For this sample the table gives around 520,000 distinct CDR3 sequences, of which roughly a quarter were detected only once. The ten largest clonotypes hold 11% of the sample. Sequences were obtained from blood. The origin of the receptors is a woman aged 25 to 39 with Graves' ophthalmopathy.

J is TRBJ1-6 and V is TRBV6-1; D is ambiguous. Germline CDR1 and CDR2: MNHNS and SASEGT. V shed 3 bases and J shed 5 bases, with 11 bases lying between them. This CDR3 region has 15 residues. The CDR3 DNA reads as TGTGCCAGCAGTGACCTGCCGCACCATAATTCACCCCTCCACTTT. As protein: CASSDLPHHNSPLHF.

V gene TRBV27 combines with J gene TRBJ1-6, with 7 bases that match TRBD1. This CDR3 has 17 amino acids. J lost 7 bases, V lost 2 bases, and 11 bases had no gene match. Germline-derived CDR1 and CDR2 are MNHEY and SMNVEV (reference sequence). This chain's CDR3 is CASSLRGARGSNSPLHF. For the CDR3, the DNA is TGTGCCAGCAGTTTAAGGGGTGCCAGGGGGTCAAATTCACCCCTCCACTTT.

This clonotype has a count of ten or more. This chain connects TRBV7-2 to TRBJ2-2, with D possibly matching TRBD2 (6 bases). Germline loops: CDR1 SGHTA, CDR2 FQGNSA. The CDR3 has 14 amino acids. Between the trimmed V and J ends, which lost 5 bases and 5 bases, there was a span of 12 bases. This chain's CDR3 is CASSGTAGTGELFF. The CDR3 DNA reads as TGTGCCAGCAGCGGGACTGCTGGGACCGGGGAGCTGTTTTTT.

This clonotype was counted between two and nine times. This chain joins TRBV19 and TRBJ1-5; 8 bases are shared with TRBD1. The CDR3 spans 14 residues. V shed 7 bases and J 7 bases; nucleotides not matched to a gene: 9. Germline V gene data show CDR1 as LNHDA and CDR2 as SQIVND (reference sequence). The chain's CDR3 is CASTSTGDRQPQHF. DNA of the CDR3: TGTGCCAGTACTTCGACAGGGGATCGACAGCCCCAGCATTTT.

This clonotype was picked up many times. CDR3 nucleotide sequence: TGCAGTGCTGTGTTATCGGGGGCAGGATATGGCTACACCTTC. Translating it yields CSAVLSGAGYGYTF. The chain carries TRBV20-1 and TRBJ1-2; a possible D gene is TRBD1 (6 bases). This CDR3 spans 14 amino acids. Per germline, CDR1 DFQATT and CDR2 SNEGSKA (reference sequence). The ends were cut back, 5 bases at V and 5 bases at J, with 18 bases in the middle.

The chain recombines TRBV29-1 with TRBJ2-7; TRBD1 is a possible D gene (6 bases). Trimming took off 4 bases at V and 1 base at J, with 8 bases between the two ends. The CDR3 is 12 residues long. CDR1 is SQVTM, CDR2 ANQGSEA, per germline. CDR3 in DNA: TGCAGCGTTGCAGGGGTGTCCTACGAGCAGTACTTC. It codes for CSVAGVSYEQYF.

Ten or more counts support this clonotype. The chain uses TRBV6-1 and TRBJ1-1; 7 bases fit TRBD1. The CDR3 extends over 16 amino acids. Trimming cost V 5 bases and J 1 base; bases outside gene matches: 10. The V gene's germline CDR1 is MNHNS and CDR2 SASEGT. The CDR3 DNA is TGTGCCAGCAGTAAACAGGGGCCGGATGGGAACACTGAAGCTTTCTTT. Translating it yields CASSKQGPDGNTEAFF.

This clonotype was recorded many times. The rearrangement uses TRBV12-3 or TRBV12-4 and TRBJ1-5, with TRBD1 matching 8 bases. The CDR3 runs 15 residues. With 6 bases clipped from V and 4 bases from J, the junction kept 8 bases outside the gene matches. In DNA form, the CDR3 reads TGTGCCAGCAGCCCTGCGGGACAGGAGAATCAGCCCCAGCATTTT. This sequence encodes CASSPAGQENQPQHF.

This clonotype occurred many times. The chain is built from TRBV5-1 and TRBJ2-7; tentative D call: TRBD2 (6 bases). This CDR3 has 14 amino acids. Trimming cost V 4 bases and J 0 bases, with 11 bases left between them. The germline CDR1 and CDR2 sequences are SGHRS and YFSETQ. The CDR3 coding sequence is TGCGCCAGCAGCCCGGAGGGCCACTCCTACGAGCAGTACTTC. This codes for CASSPEGHSYEQYF.

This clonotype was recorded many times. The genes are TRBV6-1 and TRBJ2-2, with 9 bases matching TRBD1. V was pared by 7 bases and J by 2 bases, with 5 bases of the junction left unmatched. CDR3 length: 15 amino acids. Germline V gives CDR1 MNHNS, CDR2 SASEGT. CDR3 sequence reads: CASMRGQGNTGELFF. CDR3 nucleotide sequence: TGTGCCAGCATGAGGGGACAGGGAAACACCGGGGAGCTGTTTTTT.

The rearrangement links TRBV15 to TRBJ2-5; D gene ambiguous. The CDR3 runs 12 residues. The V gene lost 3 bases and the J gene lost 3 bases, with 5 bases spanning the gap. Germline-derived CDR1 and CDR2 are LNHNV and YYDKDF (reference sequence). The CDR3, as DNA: TGTGCCACCAGCAGCAGTAAAGAGACCCAGTACTTC. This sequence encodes CATSSSKETQYF.

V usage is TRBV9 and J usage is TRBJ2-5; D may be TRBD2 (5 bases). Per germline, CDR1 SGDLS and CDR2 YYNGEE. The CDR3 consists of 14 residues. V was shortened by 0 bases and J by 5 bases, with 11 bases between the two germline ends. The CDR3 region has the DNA TGTGCCAGCAGCGTAGCGGGGTCCCGCGAGACCCAGTACTTC. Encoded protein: CASSVAGSRETQYF.

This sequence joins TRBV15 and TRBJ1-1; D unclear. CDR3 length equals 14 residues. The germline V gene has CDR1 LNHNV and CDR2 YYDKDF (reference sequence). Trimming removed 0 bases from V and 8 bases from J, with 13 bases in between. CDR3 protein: CATSREGPYVEAFF. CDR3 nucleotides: TGTGCCACCAGCAGAGAAGGGCCCTATGTAGAAGCTTTCTTT.

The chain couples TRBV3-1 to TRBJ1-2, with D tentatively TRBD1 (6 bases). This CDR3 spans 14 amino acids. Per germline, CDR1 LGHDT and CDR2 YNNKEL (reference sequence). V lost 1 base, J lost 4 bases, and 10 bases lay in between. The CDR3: CASSQVLDSYGYTF. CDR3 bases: TGTGCCAGCAGCCAAGTTCTGGACAGCTATGGCTACACCTTC.

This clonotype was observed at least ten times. The CDR3 loop is CAWSVRPANTEAFF. The CDR3, as DNA: TGTGCCTGGAGTGTACGGCCAGCGAACACTGAAGCTTTCTTT. The J gene is TRBJ1-1, the V gene TRBV30; D unresolved. V lost 0 bases, J lost 1 base, and 9 bases lay in between. Germline CDR1 is GTSNPN and CDR2 is SVGIG (reference sequence). CDR3 length: 14 amino acids.

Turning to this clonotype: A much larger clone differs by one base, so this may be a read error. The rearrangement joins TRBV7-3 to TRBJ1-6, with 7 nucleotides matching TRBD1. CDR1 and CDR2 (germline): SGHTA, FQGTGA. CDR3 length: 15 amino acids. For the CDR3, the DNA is TGTGCCAGCAGCAGCAGGGGGGCATATAATTCACCCATCCACTTT. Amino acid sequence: CASSSRGAYNSPIHF.